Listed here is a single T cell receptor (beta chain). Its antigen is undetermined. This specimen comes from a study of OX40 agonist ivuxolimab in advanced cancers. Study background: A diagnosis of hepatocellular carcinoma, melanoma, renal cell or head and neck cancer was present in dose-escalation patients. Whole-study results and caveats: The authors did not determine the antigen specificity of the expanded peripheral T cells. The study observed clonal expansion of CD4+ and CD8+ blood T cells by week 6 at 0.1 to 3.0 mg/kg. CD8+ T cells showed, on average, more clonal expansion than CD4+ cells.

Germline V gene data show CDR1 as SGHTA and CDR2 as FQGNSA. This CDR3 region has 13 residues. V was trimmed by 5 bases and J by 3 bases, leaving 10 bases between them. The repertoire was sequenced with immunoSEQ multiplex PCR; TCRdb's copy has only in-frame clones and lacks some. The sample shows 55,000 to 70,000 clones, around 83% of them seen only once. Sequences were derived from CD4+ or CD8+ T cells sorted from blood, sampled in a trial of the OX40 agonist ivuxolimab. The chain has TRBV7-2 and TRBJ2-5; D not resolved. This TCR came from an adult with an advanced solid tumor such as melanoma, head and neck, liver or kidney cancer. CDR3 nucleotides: TGTGCCAGCAGCCAGTCTACAAAAGAGACCCAGTACTTC. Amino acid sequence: CASSQSTKETQYF.